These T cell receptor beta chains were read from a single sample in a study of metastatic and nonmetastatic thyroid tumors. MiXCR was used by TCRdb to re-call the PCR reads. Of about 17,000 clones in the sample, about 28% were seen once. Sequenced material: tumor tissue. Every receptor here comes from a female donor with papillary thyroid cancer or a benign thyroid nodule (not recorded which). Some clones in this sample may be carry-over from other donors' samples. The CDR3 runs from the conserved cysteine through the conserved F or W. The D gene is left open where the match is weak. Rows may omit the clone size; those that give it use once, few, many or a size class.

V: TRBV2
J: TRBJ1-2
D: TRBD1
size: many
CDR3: CASRTGTGTYGYTF
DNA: TGTGCCAGCAGAACCGGGACAGGGACGTATGGCTACACCTTC

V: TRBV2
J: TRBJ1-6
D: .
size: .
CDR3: CASRGWDWPLHF
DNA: TGTGCCAGCCGTGGGTGGGATTGGCCCCTCCACTTT

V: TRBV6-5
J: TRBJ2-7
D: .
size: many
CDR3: CASSYSTSGLSYEQYF
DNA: TGTGCCAGCAGTTACTCGACCTCAGGCTTATCCTACGAGCAGTACTTC

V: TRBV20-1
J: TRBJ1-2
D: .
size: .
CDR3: CSARPPGGYTF
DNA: TGCAGTGCTAGACCCCCGGGGGGCTACACCTTC

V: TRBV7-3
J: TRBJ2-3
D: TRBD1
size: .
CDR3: CASSHGTGGIGSDTQYF
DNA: TGTGCCAGCAGCCACGGGACAGGGGGCATCGGGTCGGATACGCAGTATTTT

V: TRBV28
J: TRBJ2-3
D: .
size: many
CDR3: CASSSTTAPTDTQYF
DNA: TGTGCCAGCAGTTCCACCACCGCCCCCACAGATACGCAGTATTTT

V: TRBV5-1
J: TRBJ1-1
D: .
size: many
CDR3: CASSLFGETRMNTEAFF
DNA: TGCGCCAGCAGCTTGTTTGGGGAAACTCGCATGAACACTGAAGCTTTCTTT

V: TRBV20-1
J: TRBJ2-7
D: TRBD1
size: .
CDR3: CNACQGAYEQYF
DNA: TGCAATGCGTGTCAGGGGGCGTACGAGCAGTACTTC

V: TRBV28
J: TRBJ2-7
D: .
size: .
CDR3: CASSSYTGDTSSYEQYF
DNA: TGTGCCAGCAGTTCCTATACCGGGGACACGAGCTCCTACGAGCAGTACTTC

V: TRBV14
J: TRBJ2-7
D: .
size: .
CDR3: CASSQDAGALYEQYF
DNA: TGTGCCAGCAGCCAGGACGCAGGCGCACTATACGAGCAATACTTC

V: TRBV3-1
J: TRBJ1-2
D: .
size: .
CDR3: CASSHWTEGGYTF
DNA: TGTGCCAGCAGCCACTGGACAGAAGGTGGCTACACCTTC

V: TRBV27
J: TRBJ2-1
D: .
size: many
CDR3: CASSRLSGPYNEQFF
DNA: TGTGCCAGCAGCCGCCTCAGCGGGCCCTACAATGAGCAGTTCTTC

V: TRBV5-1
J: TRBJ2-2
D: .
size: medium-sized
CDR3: CASSLTGPNTGELFF
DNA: TGCGCCAGCAGCTTGACAGGGCCGAACACCGGGGAGCTGTTTTTT

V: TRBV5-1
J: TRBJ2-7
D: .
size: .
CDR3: CASSLRSEAYEQYF
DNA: TGCGCCAGCAGCTTAAGGTCGGAGGCCTACGAGCAGTACTTC

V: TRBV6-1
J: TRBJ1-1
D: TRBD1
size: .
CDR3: CASRTNFQGGPNTEAFF
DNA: TGTGCCAGCAGAACCAACTTCCAGGGGGGGCCGAACACTGAAGCTTTCTTT

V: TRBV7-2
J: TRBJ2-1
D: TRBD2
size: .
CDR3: CASSLAAGGPYEQFF
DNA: TGTGCCAGCAGCTTAGCTGCGGGAGGTCCGTATGAGCAGTTCTTC

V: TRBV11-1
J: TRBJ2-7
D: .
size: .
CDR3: CASSLNPSVTPYEQYF
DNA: TGTGCCAGCAGCCTTAACCCTTCTGTTACCCCTTACGAGCAGTACTTC

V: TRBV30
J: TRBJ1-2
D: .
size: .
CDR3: CAWSILTGSYGYTF
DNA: TGTGCCTGGAGTATCTTGACAGGCTCCTATGGCTACACCTTC